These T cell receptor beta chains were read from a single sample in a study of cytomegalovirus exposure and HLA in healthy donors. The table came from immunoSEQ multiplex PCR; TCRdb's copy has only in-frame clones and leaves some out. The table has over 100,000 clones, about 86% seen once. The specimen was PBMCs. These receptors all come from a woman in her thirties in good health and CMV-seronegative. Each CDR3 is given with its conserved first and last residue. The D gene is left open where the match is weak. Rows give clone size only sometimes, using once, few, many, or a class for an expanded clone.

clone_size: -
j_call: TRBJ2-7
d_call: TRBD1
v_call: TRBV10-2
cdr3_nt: TGCGCCAGCAGTGACCCCGGACAGGGGAGCTCCTACGAGCAGTACTTC
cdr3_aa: CASSDPGQGSSYEQYF

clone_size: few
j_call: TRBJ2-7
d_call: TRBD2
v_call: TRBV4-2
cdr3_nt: TGTGCCAGTTCGGGTTCCATGGAGGGTAGCGGGGGCTCCTACGAGCAGTACTTC
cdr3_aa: CASSGSMEGSGGSYEQYF

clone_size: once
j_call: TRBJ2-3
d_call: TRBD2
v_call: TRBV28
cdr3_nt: TGTGCCAGCAGTTTGGGACGGGAGGGACTTGGGTCAGATACGCAGTATTTT
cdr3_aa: CASSLGREGLGSDTQYF

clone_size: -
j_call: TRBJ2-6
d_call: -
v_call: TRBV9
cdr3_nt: TGTGCCAGCAGCTCCGACCCACTTGGGCCTGGGGCCAACGTCCTGACTTTC
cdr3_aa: CASSSDPLGPGANVLTF

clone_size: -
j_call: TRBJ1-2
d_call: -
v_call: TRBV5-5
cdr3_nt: TGTGCCAGCACCCTGACTTGGCAGACCCTTAGCTACACCTTC
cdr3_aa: CASTLTWQTLSYTF

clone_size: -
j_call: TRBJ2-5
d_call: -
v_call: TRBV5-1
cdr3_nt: TGCGCCAGCAGGACCCAGGGTCTGCAAGAGACCCAGTACTTC
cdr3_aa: CASRTQGLQETQYF

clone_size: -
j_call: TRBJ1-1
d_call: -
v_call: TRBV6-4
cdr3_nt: TGTGCCAGCAGTGACTCTGTTACGGGGGGAACTGAAGCTTTCTTT
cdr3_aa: CASSDSVTGGTEAFF

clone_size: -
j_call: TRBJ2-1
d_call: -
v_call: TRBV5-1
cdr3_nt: TGCGCCAGCAGCCCGAATTTCGACAGCTCCTACAATGAGCAGTTCTTC
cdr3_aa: CASSPNFDSSYNEQFF

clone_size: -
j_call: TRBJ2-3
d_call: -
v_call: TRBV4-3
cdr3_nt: TGCGCCAGCAGCCACGACTTATACACCACAGATACGCAGTATTTT
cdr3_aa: CASSHDLYTTDTQYF

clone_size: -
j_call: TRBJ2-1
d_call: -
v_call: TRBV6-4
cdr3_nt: TGTGCCACCGGCGCTGGGCATGAGCAGTTCTTC
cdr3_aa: CATGAGHEQFF

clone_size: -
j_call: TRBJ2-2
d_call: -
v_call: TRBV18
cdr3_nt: TGTGCCAGCTCACCACGCGCCGGGGGCACCGGGGAGCTGTTTTTT
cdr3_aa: CASSPRAGGTGELFF